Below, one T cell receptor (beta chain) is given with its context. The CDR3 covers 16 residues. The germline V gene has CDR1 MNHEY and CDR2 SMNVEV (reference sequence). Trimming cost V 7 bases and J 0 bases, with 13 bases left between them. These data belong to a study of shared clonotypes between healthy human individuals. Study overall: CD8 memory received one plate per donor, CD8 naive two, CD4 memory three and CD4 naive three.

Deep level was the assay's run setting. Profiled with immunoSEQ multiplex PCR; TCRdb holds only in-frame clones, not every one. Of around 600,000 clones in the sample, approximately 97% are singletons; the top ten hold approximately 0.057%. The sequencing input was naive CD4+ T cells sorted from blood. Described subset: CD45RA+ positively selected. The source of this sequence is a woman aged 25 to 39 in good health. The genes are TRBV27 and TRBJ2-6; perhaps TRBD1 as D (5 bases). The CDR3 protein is CASTFRVRSGANVLTF. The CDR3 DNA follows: TGTGCCAGCACCTTCAGGGTACGCTCTGGGGCCAACGTCCTGACTTTC.